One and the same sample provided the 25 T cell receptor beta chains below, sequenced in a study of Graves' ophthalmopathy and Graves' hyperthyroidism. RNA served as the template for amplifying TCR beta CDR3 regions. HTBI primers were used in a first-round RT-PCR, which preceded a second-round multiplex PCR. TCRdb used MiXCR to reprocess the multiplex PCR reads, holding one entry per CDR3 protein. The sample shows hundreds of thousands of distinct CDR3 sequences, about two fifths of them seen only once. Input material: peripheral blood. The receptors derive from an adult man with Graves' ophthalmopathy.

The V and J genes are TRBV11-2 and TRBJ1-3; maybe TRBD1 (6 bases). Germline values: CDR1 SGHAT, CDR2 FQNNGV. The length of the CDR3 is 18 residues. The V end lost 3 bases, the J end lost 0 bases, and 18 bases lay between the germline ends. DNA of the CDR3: TGTGCCAGCAGCTTGGTGGGGGAACAGGGAATCTCTGGAAACACCATATATTTT. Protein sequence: CASSLVGEQGISGNTIYF. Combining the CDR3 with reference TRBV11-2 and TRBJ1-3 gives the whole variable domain EAGVAQSPRYKIIEKRQSVAFWCNPISGHATLYWYQQILGQGPKLLIQFQNNGVVDDSQLPKDRFSAERLKGVDSTLKIQPAKLEDSAVYLCASSLVGEQGISGNTIYFGEGSWLTVV.

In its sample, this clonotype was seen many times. This CDR3 reads CATSGQGGNQPQHF. The CDR3 region has the DNA TGTGCCACCAGTGGGCAGGGGGGGAATCAGCCCCAGCATTTT. The chain has TRBV24-1 and TRBJ1-5, with TRBD1 identical over 7 bases. J lost 4 bases, V lost 5 bases, and 4 bases had no gene match. Germline V lookup: CDR1 KGHDR, CDR2 SFDVKD. This CDR3 is 14 amino acids long.

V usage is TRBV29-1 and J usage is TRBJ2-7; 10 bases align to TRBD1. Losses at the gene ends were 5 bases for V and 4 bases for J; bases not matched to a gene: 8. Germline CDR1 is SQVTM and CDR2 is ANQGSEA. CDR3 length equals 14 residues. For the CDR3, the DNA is TGCAGCGTTACCGGGACAGGGGTAGGGTACGAGCAGTACTTC. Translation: CSVTGTGVGYEQYF.

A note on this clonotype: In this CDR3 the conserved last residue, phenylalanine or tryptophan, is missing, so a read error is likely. The CDR3 spells CATELVGVPVTEAFL. The CDR3 coding sequence is TGTGCCACAGAGCTGGTTGGGGTCCCCGTCACTGAAGCTTTCCTT. The chain recombines TRBV10-3 with TRBJ1-1, with no clear D. The germline V gene encodes CDR1 ENHRY and CDR2 SYGVKD. CDR3 size: 15 residues. Trimming stripped 10 bases from V and 4 bases from J, with 22 bases between.

The CDR3 here is CSASRQGATNEKLFF. CDR3 DNA: TGCAGTGCTAGCCGACAAGGGGCCACGAATGAAAAACTGTTTTTT. The chain combines TRBV20-1 with TRBJ1-4; TRBD1 might be the D (5 bases). V was trimmed by 3 bases and J by 5 bases, leaving 16 bases between them. The V gene's germline CDR1 is DFQATT and CDR2 SNEGSKA (reference sequence). The CDR3 contains 15 residues.

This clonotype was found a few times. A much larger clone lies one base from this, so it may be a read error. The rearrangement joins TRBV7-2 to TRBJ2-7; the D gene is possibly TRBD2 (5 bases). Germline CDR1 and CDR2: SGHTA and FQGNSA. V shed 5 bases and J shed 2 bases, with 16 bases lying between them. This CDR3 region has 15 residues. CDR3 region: CASSPRGGVTYEQYF. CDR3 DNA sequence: TGTGCCAGCAGCCCCCGGGGTGGCGTCACCTACGAGCAGTACTTC.

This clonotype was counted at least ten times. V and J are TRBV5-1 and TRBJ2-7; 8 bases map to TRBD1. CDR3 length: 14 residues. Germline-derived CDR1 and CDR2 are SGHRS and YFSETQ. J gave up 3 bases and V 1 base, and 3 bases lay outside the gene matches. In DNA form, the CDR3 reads TGCGCCAGCAGCTTGTTGGGACAGGTCTACGAGCAGTACTTC. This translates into CASSLLGQVYEQYF.

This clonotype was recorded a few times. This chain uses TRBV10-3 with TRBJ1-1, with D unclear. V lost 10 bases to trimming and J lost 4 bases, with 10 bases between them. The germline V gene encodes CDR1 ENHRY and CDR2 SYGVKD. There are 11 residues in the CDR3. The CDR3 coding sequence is TGTGCCACCGGAGTCGGCACTGAAGCTTTCTTT. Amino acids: CATGVGTEAFF.

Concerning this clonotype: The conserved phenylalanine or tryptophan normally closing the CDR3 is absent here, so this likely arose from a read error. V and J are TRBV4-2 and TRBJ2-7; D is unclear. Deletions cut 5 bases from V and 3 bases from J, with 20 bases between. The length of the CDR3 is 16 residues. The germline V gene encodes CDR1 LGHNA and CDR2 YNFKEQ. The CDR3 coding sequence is TGTGCCAGCAGCGCACAAAGGTGGCAGGCGAACTACGAGCAGTACTGC. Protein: CASSAQRWQANYEQYC.

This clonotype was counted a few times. The chain's CDR3 is CASSLRGLGTDTQYF. The CDR3 DNA is TGTGCCAGCAGCTTAAGAGGGTTAGGTACAGATACGCAGTATTTT. The chain joins TRBV7-3 to TRBJ2-3; D might be TRBD2 (5 bases). Germline V CDR1 and CDR2: SGHTA, FQGTGA. The CDR3 covers 15 residues. The V and J ends lost 1 base and 3 bases respectively, with 11 bases between them.

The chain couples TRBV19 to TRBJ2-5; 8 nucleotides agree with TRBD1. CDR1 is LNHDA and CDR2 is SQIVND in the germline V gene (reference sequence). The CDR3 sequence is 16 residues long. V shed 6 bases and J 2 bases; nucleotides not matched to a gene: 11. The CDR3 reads CASRLRAGGRQETQYF. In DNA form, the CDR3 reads TGTGCCAGTAGGCTGAGGGCAGGGGGCCGGCAAGAGACCCAGTACTTC.

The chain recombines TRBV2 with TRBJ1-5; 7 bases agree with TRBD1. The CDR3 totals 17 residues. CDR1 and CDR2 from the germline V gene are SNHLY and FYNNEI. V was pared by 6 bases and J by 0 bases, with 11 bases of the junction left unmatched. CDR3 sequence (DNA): TGTGCCAGCAGGCCACGCCCGGGGACAGATAGCAATCAGCCCCAGCATTTT. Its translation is CASRPRPGTDSNQPQHF.

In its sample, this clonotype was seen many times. Here the CDR3 DNA reads TGTGCCAGCAGCCAAGATCTCGAGGTCCGTGAAGCTTTCTTT. Translation gives CASSQDLEVREAFF. This chain uses TRBV3-1 with TRBJ1-1, with D unresolved. The germline gives CDR1 LGHDT, CDR2 YNNKEL (reference sequence). Trimming shortened V by 0 bases and J by 7 bases, and 12 bases separated the two germline ends. The CDR3 runs to 14 residues.

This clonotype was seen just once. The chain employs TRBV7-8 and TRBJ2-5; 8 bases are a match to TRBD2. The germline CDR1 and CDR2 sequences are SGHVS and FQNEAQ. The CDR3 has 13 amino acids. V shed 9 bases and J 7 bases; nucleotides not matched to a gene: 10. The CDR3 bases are TGTGCCAGTAGTGATACTAGCGGAGGGACCCAGTACTTC. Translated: CASSDTSGGTQYF. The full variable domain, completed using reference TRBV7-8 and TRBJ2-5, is GAGVSQSPRYKVAKRGQDVALRCDPISGHVSLFWYQQALGQGPEFLTYFQNEAQLDKSGLPSDRFFAERPEGSVSTLKIQRTQQEDSAVYLCASSDTSGGTQYFGPGTRLLVL.

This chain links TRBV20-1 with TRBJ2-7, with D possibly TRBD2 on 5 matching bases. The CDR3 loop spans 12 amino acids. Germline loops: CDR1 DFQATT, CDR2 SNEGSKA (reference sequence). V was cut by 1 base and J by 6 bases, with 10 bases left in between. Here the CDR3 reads CSARVGVIEQYF. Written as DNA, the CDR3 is TGCAGTGCTAGAGTGGGAGTGATCGAGCAGTACTTC.

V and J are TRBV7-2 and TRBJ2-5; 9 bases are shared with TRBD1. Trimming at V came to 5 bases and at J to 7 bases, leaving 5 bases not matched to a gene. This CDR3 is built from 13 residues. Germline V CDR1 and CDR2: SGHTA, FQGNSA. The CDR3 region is CASSEQGARTQYF. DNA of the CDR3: TGTGCCAGCAGCGAACAGGGGGCGAGGACCCAGTACTTC.

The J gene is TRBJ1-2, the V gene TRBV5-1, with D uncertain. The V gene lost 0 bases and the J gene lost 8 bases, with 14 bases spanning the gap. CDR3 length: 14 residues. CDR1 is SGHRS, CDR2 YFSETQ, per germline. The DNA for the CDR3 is TGCGCCAGCAGCTTGGTCAGTCCGGTCTCGGGCTACACCTTC. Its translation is CASSLVSPVSGYTF.

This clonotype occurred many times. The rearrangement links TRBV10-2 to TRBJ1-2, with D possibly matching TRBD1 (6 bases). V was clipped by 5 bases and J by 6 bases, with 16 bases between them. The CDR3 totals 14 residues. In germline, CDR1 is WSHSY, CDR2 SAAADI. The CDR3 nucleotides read TGCGCCAGCAGTCGGGACACGGAAACAGATGGCTACACCTTC. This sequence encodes CASSRDTETDGYTF.

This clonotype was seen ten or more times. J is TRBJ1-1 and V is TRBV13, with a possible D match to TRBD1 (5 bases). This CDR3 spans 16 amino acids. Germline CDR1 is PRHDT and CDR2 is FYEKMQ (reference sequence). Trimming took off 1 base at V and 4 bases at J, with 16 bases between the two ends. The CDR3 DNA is TGTGCCAGCAGCTTAGTGGCGCCCCAGGGCGGCACTGAAGCTTTCTTT. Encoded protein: CASSLVAPQGGTEAFF.

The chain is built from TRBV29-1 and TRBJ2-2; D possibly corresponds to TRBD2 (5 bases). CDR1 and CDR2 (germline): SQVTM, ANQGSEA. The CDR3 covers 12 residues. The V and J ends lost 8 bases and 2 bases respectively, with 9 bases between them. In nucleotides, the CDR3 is TGCAGCTTAGAGGGAAACACCGGGGAGCTGTTTTTT. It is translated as CSLEGNTGELFF.

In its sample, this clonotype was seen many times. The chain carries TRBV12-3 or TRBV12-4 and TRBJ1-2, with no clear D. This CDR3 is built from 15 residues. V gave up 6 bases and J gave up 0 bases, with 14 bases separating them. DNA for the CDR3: TGTGCCAGCAGCACTGGACGGCGTTCTAACTATGGCTACACCTTC. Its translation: CASSTGRRSNYGYTF.

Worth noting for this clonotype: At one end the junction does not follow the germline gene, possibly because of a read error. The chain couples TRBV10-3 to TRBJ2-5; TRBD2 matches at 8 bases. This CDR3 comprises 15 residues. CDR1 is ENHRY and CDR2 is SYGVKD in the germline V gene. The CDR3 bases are TGTGCCAGCAGTGAAGACGCGGGAGGAGGGGAGGCCCAGTACTTC. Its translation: CASSEDAGGGEAQYF.

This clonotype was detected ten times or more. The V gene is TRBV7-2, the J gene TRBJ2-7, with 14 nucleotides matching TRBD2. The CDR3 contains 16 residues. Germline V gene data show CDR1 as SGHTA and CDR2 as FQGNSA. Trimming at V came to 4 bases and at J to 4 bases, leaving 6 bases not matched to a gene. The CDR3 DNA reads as TGTGCCAGCAGCTACCGACTAGCGGGAGGGCGGTACGAGCAGTACTTC. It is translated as CASSYRLAGGRYEQYF.

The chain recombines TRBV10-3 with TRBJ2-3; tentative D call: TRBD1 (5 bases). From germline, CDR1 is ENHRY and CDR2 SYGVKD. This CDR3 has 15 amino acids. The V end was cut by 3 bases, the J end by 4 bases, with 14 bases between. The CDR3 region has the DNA TGTGCCATCAGTGATCCCCAGGGTGCGGCAGATACGCAGTATTTT. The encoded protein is CAISDPQGAADTQYF.

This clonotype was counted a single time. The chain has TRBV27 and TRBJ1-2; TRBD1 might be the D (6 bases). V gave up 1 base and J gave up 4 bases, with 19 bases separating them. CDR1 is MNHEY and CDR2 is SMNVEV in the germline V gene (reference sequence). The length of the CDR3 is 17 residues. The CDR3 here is CASSLFSGQPDIYGYTF. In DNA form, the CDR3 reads TGTGCCAGCAGTTTATTCTCTGGACAGCCCGACATCTATGGCTACACCTTC.